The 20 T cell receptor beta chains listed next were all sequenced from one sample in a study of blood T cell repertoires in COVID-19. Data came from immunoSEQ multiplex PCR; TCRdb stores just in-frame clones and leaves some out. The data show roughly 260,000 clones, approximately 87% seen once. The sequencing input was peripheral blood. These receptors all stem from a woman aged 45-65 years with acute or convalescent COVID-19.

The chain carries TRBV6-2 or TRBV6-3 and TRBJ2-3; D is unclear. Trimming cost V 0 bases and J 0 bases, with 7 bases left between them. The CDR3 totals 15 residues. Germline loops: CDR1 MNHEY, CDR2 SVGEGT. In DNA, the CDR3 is TGTGCCAGCAGTTACTCGGCGGCAAGCACAGATACGCAGTATTTT. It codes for CASSYSAASTDTQYF.

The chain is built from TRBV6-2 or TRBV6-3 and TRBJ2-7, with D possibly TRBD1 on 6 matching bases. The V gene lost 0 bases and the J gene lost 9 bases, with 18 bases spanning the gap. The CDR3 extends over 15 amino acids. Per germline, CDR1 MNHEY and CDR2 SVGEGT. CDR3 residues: CASSYSGTTSNRQYF. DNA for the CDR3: TGTGCCAGCAGTTACTCCGGGACAACCTCTAATAGGCAGTACTTC.

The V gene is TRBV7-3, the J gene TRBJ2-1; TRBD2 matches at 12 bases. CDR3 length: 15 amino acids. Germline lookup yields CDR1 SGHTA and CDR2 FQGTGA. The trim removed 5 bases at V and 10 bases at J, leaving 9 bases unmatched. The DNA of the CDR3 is TGTGCCAGCAGCCCCTGGGTACTAGCGGGGGGAGAGCAGTTCTTC. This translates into CASSPWVLAGGEQFF.

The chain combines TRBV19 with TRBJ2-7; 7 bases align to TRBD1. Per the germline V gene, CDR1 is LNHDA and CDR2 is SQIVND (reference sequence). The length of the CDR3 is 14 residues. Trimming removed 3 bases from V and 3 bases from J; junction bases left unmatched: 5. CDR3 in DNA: TGTGCCAGTAGTATTCGACAGGGAAGCTACGAGCAGTACTTC. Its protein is CASSIRQGSYEQYF. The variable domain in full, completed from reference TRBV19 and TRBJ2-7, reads DGGITQSPKYLFRKEGQNVTLSCEQNLNHDAMYWYRQDPGQGLRLIYYSQIVNDFQKGDIAEGYSVSREKKESFPLTVTSAQKNPTAFYLCASSIRQGSYEQYFGPGTRLTVT.

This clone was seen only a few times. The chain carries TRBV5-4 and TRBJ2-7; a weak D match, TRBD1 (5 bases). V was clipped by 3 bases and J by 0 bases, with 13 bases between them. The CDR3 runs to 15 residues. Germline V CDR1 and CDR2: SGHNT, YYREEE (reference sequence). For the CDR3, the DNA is TGTGCCAGCAGCTCCGCTGTTGACAGCTCCTACGAGCAGTACTTC. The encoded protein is CASSSAVDSSYEQYF.

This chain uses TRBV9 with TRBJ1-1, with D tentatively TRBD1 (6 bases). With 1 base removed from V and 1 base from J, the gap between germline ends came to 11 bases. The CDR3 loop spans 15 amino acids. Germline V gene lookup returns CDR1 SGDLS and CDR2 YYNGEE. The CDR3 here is CASSVLGQQNTEAFF. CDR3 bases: TGTGCCAGCAGCGTATTAGGACAGCAGAACACTGAAGCTTTCTTT.

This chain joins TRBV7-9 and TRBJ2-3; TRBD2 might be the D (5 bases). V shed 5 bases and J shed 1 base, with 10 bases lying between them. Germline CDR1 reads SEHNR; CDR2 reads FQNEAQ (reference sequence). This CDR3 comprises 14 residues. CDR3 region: CASSEGGGTDTQYF. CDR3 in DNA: TGTGCCAGCAGCGAGGGTGGGGGCACAGATACGCAGTATTTT.

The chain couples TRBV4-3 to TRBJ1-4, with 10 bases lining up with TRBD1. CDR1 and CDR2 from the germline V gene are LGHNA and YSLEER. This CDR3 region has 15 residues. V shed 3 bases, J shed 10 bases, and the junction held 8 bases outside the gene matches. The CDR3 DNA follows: TGCGCCAGCAGCCAGCCGGGACAGGGGATCGCAAAACTGTTTTTT. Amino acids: CASSQPGQGIAKLFF.

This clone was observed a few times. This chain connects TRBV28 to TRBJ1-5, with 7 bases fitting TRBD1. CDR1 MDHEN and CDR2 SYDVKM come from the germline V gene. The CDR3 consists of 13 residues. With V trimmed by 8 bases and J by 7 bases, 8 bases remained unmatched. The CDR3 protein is CASRQGSRQPQHF. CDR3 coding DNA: TGTGCCAGCCGACAGGGAAGCAGGCAGCCCCAGCATTTT.

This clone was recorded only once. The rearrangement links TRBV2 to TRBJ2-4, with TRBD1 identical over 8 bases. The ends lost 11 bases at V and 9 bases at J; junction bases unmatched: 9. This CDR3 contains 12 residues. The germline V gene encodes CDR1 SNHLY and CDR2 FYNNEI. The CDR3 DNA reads TGTGCCGGAACACAGGGGGATAGCATTCAGTACTTC. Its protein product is CAGTQGDSIQYF.

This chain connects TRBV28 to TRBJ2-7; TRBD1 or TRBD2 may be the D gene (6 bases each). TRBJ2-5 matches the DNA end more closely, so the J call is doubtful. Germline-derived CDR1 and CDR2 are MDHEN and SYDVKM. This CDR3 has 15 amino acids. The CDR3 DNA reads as TGTGCCAGCAGTCGCCGTGGAGGGGGGAGGGAGACCCAGTACTTC. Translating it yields CASSRRGGGRETQYF.

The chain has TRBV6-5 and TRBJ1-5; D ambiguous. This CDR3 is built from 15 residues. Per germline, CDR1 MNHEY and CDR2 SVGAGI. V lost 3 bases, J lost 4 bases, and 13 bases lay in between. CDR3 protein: CASSYQDSRNQPQHF. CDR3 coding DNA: TGTGCCAGCAGTTATCAGGACTCCCGAAATCAGCCCCAGCATTTT.

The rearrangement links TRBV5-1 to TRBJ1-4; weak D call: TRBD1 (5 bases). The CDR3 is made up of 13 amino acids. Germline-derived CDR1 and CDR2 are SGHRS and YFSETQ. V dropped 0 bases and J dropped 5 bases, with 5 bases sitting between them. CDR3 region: CASSLEGNEKLFF. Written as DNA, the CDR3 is TGCGCCAGCAGCTTGGAGGGGAATGAAAAACTGTTTTTT.

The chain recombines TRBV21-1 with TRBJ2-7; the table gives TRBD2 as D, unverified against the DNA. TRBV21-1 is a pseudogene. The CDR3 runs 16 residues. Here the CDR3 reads CASSNKGPRSSYEQYF. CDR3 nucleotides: TGTGCCAGCAGCAACAAAGGCCCCCGGAGCTCCTACGAGCAGTACTTC.

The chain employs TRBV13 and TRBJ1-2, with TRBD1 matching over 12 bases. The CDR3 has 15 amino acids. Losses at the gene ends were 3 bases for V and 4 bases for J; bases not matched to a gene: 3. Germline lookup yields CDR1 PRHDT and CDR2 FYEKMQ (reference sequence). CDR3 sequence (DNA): TGTGCCAGCAGCTTCCGGGACAGGGGGCTCTATGGCTACACCTTC. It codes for CASSFRDRGLYGYTF.

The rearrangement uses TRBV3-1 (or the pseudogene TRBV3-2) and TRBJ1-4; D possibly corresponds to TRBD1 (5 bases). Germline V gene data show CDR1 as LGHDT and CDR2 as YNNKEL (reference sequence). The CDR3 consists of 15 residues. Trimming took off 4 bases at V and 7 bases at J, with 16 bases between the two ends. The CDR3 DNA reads TGTGCCAGCAGCCGGATATTCCTGGGGGGTGAAAAACTGTTTTTT. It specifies CASSRIFLGGEKLFF.

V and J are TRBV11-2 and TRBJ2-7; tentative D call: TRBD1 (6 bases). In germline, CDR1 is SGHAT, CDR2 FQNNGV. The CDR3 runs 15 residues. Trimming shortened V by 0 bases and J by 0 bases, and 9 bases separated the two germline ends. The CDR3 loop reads CASSLDQGSSYEQYF. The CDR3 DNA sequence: TGTGCCAGCAGCTTAGATCAGGGGAGCTCCTACGAGCAGTACTTC.

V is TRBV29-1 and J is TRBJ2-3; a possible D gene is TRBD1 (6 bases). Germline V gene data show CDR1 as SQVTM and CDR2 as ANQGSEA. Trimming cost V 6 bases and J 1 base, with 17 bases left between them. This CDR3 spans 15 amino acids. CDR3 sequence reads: CSVRAQGGGTDTQYF. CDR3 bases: TGCAGCGTGAGGGCGCAAGGGGGTGGCACAGATACGCAGTATTTT.

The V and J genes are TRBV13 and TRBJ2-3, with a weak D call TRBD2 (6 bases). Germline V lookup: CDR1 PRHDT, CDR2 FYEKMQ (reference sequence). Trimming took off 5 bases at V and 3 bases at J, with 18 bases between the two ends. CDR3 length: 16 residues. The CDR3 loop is CASSPRLGGTTDTQYF. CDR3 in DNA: TGTGCCAGCAGCCCCCGCTTGGGGGGAACGACAGATACGCAGTATTTT.

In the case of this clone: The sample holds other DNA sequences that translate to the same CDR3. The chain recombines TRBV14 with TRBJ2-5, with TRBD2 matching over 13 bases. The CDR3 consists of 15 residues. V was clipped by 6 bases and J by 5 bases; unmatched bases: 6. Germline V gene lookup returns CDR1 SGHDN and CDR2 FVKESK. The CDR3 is CASSRTSGSGETQYF. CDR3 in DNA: TGTGCCAGCAGTCGGACTAGCGGGAGCGGCGAGACCCAGTACTTC.